These 26 T cell receptor beta chains originate from one sample sequenced in a study of cytomegalovirus exposure and HLA in healthy donors. The PCR contained 60 Vbeta and 13 Jbeta primers. This table comes from immunoSEQ multiplex PCR, and its TCRdb copy is limited to in-frame clones, with some not included. Here the sample spans 130,000 to 150,000 clones, approximately 80% being singletons. The source material was PBMCs. The source is a man in his late teens or twenties in good health and CMV-seronegative.

The rearrangement joins TRBV14 to TRBJ1-3; D gene ambiguous. The V gene lost 0 bases and the J gene lost 1 base, with 19 bases spanning the gap. This CDR3 comprises 19 residues. In germline, CDR1 is SGHDN, CDR2 FVKESK. CDR3 loop: CASSQDERAPHMSGNTIYF. The CDR3 DNA reads as TGTGCCAGCAGCCAAGATGAGCGGGCTCCCCATATGTCTGGAAACACCATATATTTT.

This chain connects TRBV5-1 to TRBJ1-2; TRBD1 aligns across 12 bases. The CDR3 extends over 17 amino acids. V gave up 1 base and J gave up 3 bases; unmatched junction bases: 7. CDR1 is SGHRS, CDR2 YFSETQ, per germline. In DNA form, the CDR3 reads TGCGCCAGCAGCTTGTACGGGACAGGGGGCGCCCACTATGGCTACACCTTC. Its protein product is CASSLYGTGGAHYGYTF. Combining the CDR3 with reference TRBV5-1 and TRBJ1-2 gives the whole variable domain KAGVTQTPRYLIKTRGQQVTLSCSPISGHRSVSWYQQTPGQGLQFLFEYFSETQRNKGNFPGRFSGRQFSNSRSEMNVSTLELGDSALYLCASSLYGTGGAHYGYTFGSGTRLTVV.

This rearrangement joins TRBV19 to TRBJ1-2; no definite D call. V lost 3 bases to trimming and J lost 1 base, with 6 bases between them. The V gene's germline CDR1 is LNHDA and CDR2 SQIVND (reference sequence). The CDR3 contains 13 residues. CDR3 amino acids: CASSIQNNYGYTF. The DNA of the CDR3 is TGTGCCAGTAGTATCCAGAATAACTATGGCTACACCTTC.

This chain joins TRBV30 and TRBJ1-3; no firm D call. V shed 5 bases and J shed 0 bases, with 8 bases lying between them. The CDR3 extends over 13 amino acids. Germline assignment: CDR1 GTSNPN and CDR2 SVGIG (reference sequence). DNA for the CDR3: TGTGCCTGGGGGAGAAACTCTGGAAACACCATATATTTT. Its translation is CAWGRNSGNTIYF. Supplemented by reference TRBV30 and TRBJ1-3, the full variable domain reads SQTIHQWPATLVQPVGSPLSLECTVEGTSNPNLYWYRQAAGRGLQLLFYSVGIGQISSEVPQNLSASRPQDRQFILSSKKLLLSDSGFYLCAWGRNSGNTIYFGEGSWLTVV.

The chain employs TRBV30 and TRBJ2-7; TRBD1 matches 8 bases. The germline gives CDR1 GTSNPN, CDR2 SVGIG (reference sequence). Germline trimming cut 4 bases from V and 6 bases from J; bases unmatched to any gene: 2. The CDR3 has 11 residues. In DNA form, the CDR3 reads TGTGCCTGGAAAACAGGGGGCGAGCAGTACTTC. Its translation is CAWKTGGEQYF.

The rearrangement uses TRBV9 and TRBJ2-7; 7 positions agree with TRBD1. Trimming at V came to 4 bases and at J to 2 bases, leaving 9 bases not matched to a gene. The length of the CDR3 is 15 residues. Germline CDR1 reads SGDLS; CDR2 reads YYNGEE. The CDR3 DNA reads TGTGCCAGCAGCTCGCAAGGGGGCCCAGCCTACGAGCAGTACTTC. Amino acid sequence: CASSSQGGPAYEQYF. The full variable domain, in which reference TRBV9 and TRBJ2-7 provide the parts outside the CDR3, is DSGVTQTPKHLITATGQRVTLRCSPRSGDLSVYWYQQSLDQGLQFLIQYYNGEERAKGNILERFSAQQFPDLHSELNLSSLELGDSALYFCASSSQGGPAYEQYFGPGTRLTVT.

This clone occurred a few times. This chain uses TRBV6-1 with TRBJ1-2; maybe TRBD1 (6 bases). Germline lookup yields CDR1 MNHNS and CDR2 SASEGT. V was trimmed by 4 bases and J by 3 bases, leaving 9 bases between them. This CDR3 has 13 residues. CDR3 bases: TGTGCCAGCAGTGCACAGGGTTACTATGGCTACACCTTC. This encodes CASSAQGYYGYTF.

The gene calls are TRBV29-1 and TRBJ1-1; possibly TRBD1 for D (5 bases). Germline V gene lookup returns CDR1 SQVTM and CDR2 ANQGSEA. V gave up 6 bases and J gave up 0 bases, with 17 bases separating them. The CDR3 is made up of 15 amino acids. The CDR3 here is CSVRVAGRMNTEAFF. The CDR3 region has the DNA TGCAGCGTCAGGGTGGCGGGACGGATGAACACTGAAGCTTTCTTT.

This clone came up a few times. The chain is built from TRBV5-1 and TRBJ2-7; maybe TRBD2 (6 bases). Trimming stripped 4 bases from V and 1 base from J, with 15 bases between. The CDR3 spans 15 residues. Germline values: CDR1 SGHRS, CDR2 YFSETQ. The DNA for the CDR3 is TGCGCCAGCAGCGGAGGAGCGGGTTCGTCCTACGAGCAGTACTTC. Translated, it gives CASSGGAGSSYEQYF.

The DNA for the CDR3 is TGTGCCAGTAGTACCTGGGGCATAAATTCACCCCTCCACTTT. It yields the protein CASSTWGINSPLHF. The V gene is TRBV19, the J gene TRBJ1-6, with D tentatively TRBD1 (5 bases). The CDR3 has 14 residues. Trimming stripped 4 bases from V and 7 bases from J, with 11 bases between. The germline CDR1 and CDR2 sequences are LNHDA and SQIVND (reference sequence).

The gene calls are TRBV5-1 and TRBJ1-1, with no clear D. V lost 8 bases and J lost 1, with 9 bases in between. Germline assignment: CDR1 SGHRS and CDR2 YFSETQ. The CDR3 runs 12 residues. This chain's CDR3 is CARTTSNTEAFF. CDR3 in DNA: TGCGCCAGGACTACATCGAACACTGAAGCTTTCTTT. The complete variable domain, with remaining parts taken from reference TRBV5-1 and TRBJ1-1, reads KAGVTQTPRYLIKTRGQQVTLSCSPISGHRSVSWYQQTPGQGLQFLFEYFSETQRNKGNFPGRFSGRQFSNSRSEMNVSTLELGDSALYLCARTTSNTEAFFGQGTRLTVV.

The chain carries TRBV30 and TRBJ1-1; D might be TRBD1 (5 bases). The CDR3 is 14 amino acids. The germline V gene encodes CDR1 GTSNPN and CDR2 SVGIG (reference sequence). Trimming took 4 bases from V and 8 from J, leaving 20 bases between them. The CDR3: CAWKPSYLRGEAFF. Here the CDR3 DNA reads TGTGCCTGGAAACCCAGCTATTTACGGGGGGAAGCTTTCTTT.

The sample holds one count of this clone. The chain is built from TRBV10-2 and TRBJ2-2, with D perhaps TRBD2 (6 bases). Germline CDR1 WSHSY, CDR2 SAAADI. Trimming took off 7 bases at V and 7 bases at J, with 10 bases between the two ends. The CDR3 runs 12 residues. The CDR3 loop reads CASNHGGGELFF. As DNA, the CDR3 is TGCGCCAGCAACCACGGGGGCGGGGAGCTGTTTTTT.

Comments on this clone: Other DNA sequences in the sample encode the same CDR3. This chain uses TRBV10-3 with TRBJ1-2, with 7 nucleotides matching TRBD1. The J segment lost 8 bases and the V segment lost 2 bases, leaving 5 bases of the junction unmatched. The CDR3 covers 13 residues. Germline V gives CDR1 ENHRY, CDR2 SYGVKD. CDR3 loop: CAISEGQGEGYTF. CDR3 in DNA: TGTGCCATCAGTGAGGGGCAGGGGGAAGGCTACACCTTC.

This rearrangement joins TRBV9 to TRBJ2-7, with 7 positions matching TRBD2. After removal of 3 bases from V and 3 bases from J, the junction contained 9 bases not matched to a gene. The germline V gene encodes CDR1 SGDLS and CDR2 YYNGEE. This CDR3 comprises 15 residues. Here the CDR3 reads CASSAVLRGDYEQYF. The CDR3 region has the DNA TGTGCCAGCAGCGCGGTCCTCCGGGGGGACTACGAGCAGTACTTC. Variable domain in full (rest from reference TRBV9 and TRBJ2-7): DSGVTQTPKHLITATGQRVTLRCSPRSGDLSVYWYQQSLDQGLQFLIQYYNGEERAKGNILERFSAQQFPDLHSELNLSSLELGDSALYFCASSAVLRGDYEQYFGPGTRLTVT.

In DNA form, the CDR3 reads TGTGCCAGCAGCGTAAGTACAGGGACCTCCGAGCAGTACTTC. It yields the protein CASSVSTGTSEQYF. The rearrangement joins TRBV9 to TRBJ2-7; maybe TRBD1 (6 bases). With 1 base removed from V and 6 bases from J, the gap between germline ends came to 14 bases. CDR1 and CDR2 from the germline V gene are SGDLS and YYNGEE. The CDR3 spans 14 residues.

The chain uses TRBV7-7 and TRBJ2-5, with 11 bases identical to TRBD2. Germline CDR1 is SSHAT and CDR2 is FNYEAQ (reference sequence). J lost 1 base, V lost 2 bases, and 6 bases had no gene match. The CDR3 sequence is 17 residues long. CDR3 in amino acids: CASSLRLGTSGQETQYF. As DNA, the CDR3 is TGTGCCAGCAGCTTAAGGTTAGGGACTAGCGGCCAAGAGACCCAGTACTTC.

The rearrangement links TRBV7-3 to TRBJ1-1, with D perhaps TRBD1 (6 bases). The CDR3 spans 13 residues. V lost 2 bases to trimming and J lost 8 bases, with 12 bases between them. Germline V gene sequence: CDR1 SGHTA, CDR2 FQGTGA. The CDR3 bases are TGTGCCAGCAGCTTATCGGCAGGGGACGAAGCTTTCTTT. It encodes CASSLSAGDEAFF.

The genes are TRBV19 and TRBJ1-5; 9 bases agree with TRBD1. This CDR3 contains 15 residues. Germline assignment: CDR1 LNHDA and CDR2 SQIVND (reference sequence). The junction had 10 bases not matched to a gene; V was cut back by 7 bases and J by 6 bases. The CDR3 bases are TGTGCCAGTAAGGGACCGAACAGGGGGCGTCAGCCCCAGCATTTT. Residues: CASKGPNRGRQPQHF. The whole variable domain, remainder taken from reference TRBV19 and TRBJ1-5, is DGGITQSPKYLFRKEGQNVTLSCEQNLNHDAMYWYRQDPGQGLRLIYYSQIVNDFQKGDIAEGYSVSREKKESFPLTVTSAQKNPTAFYLCASKGPNRGRQPQHFGDGTRLSIL.

The chain links TRBV5-1 to TRBJ2-7; 8 bases align to TRBD2. The CDR3 covers 16 residues. Germline V gives CDR1 SGHRS, CDR2 YFSETQ. The V segment lost 5 bases and the J segment 3 bases; nucleotides outside the gene matches: 13. The DNA for the CDR3 is TGCGCCAGCAGGGCCACCGGGACTAGTAAAATCTACGAGCAGTACTTC. Its translation: CASRATGTSKIYEQYF.

The genes are TRBV5-5 and TRBJ1-1; TRBD1 matches at 7 bases. Germline assignment: CDR1 SGHKS and CDR2 YYEKEE (reference sequence). The CDR3 consists of 13 residues. V was pared by 3 bases and J by 6 bases, with 5 bases of the junction left unmatched. The CDR3 reads CASSWGQGAEAFF. The CDR3, as DNA: TGTGCCAGCAGCTGGGGGCAGGGGGCTGAAGCTTTCTTT.

The V call is TRBV4-2, the J call TRBJ1-1; D is possibly TRBD1 (5 bases). Trimming removed 1 base from V and 0 bases from J, with 9 bases in between. Germline CDR1 is LGHNA and CDR2 is YNFKEQ. The CDR3 contains 15 residues. This chain's CDR3 is CASSQVAGMNTEAFF. The CDR3 DNA reads as TGTGCCAGCAGCCAAGTTGCAGGGATGAACACTGAAGCTTTCTTT.

DNA for the CDR3: TGTGCCAGCAGCTTGGACAGGCCGATCCAAGAGACCCAGTACTTC. Encoded protein: CASSLDRPIQETQYF. The rearrangement joins TRBV5-4 to TRBJ2-5, with D possibly being TRBD1 (5 bases). Germline CDR1 and CDR2: SGHNT and YYREEE (reference sequence). The CDR3 has 15 residues. V dropped 0 bases and J dropped 1 base, with 10 bases sitting between them.

The rearrangement uses TRBV10-1 and TRBJ2-5; D remains ambiguous. CDR1 and CDR2 from the germline V gene are WNHNN and SYGVQD (reference sequence). Trimming took off 2 bases at V and 2 bases at J, with 9 bases between the two ends. This CDR3 comprises 14 residues. The CDR3 region is CASSEPDTQETQYF. In DNA, the CDR3 is TGCGCCAGCAGTGAGCCCGACACTCAAGAGACCCAGTACTTC.

This clone was detected only a few times. The chain recombines TRBV10-2 with TRBJ1-1; 9 nucleotides agree with TRBD1. Trimming at V came to 7 bases and at J to 7 bases, leaving 4 bases not matched to a gene. CDR1 and CDR2 (germline): WSHSY, SAAADI. This CDR3 is built from 12 residues. The CDR3 DNA follows: TGCGCCAGCAAACAGGGGGCGCTTGAAGCTTTCTTT. Protein: CASKQGALEAFF.

This clone was counted a few times. CDR3 protein: CAWRRRGTGVHTIYF. The DNA of the CDR3 is TGTGCCTGGCGTCGTAGGGGGACAGGGGTACACACCATATATTTT. The chain links TRBV30 to TRBJ1-3; 10 nucleotides line up with TRBD1. The CDR3 is 15 amino acids. Germline V CDR1 and CDR2: GTSNPN, SVGIG (reference sequence). V lost 5 bases, J lost 8 bases, and 12 bases stayed unmatched.